In this sample, the clone carrying this T cell receptor beta chain turned up once. These data come from a study of T cell changes during pregnancy in multiple sclerosis. The method was immunoSEQ multiplex PCR; TCRdb's version includes in-frame clones alone and lacks a portion of them. This table holds 21,000 or so clones, approximately 90% found once. The germline CDR1 and CDR2 sequences are MNHEY and SMNVEV (reference sequence). The V and J ends lost 0 bases and 2 bases respectively, with 8 bases between them. This CDR3 region has 14 residues. The sample was CD8+ T cells from peripheral blood mononuclear cells, taken in the second trimester of pregnancy. This clonotype was sampled from a female donor in good health, enrolled as a control in a pregnancy study. The chain recombines TRBV27 with TRBJ2-7; D possibly corresponds to TRBD1 (6 bases). The CDR3 reads CASSLSGTTYEQYF. The DNA for the CDR3 is TGTGCCAGCAGTTTATCGGGGACAACCTACGAGCAGTACTTC.